One sample yielded the 25 T cell receptor beta chains listed below, sequenced in a study of OX40 agonist ivuxolimab in advanced cancers. The protocol was immunoSEQ multiplex PCR, while the TCRdb copy is restricted to in-frame clones and leaves out a portion. The table shows tens of thousands of clones, with roughly nine tenths occurring only once. The sample was CD4+ or CD8+ T cells sorted from blood, taken in a trial of the OX40 agonist ivuxolimab. The receptors come from an adult with an advanced solid tumor such as melanoma, head and neck, liver or kidney cancer.

J is TRBJ1-2 and V is TRBV10-2; no clear D gene. The germline V and J ends were trimmed by 2 bases and 2 bases, with 6 bases remaining between them. This CDR3 region has 13 residues. The germline V gene encodes CDR1 WSHSY and CDR2 SAAADI. In nucleotides, the CDR3 is TGCGCCAGCAGTGAGAGAATAAACTATGGCTACACCTTC. Protein product: CASSERINYGYTF.

About this clone: Other DNA sequences from this sample encode an identical CDR3 as well. The chain couples TRBV7-8 to TRBJ2-7; no firm D call. Trimming took off 5 bases at V and 0 bases at J, with 8 bases between the two ends. Per germline, CDR1 SGHVS and CDR2 FQNEAQ. The CDR3 has 13 amino acids. The CDR3 region is CASSLGPSYEQYF. DNA of the CDR3: TGTGCCAGCAGCCTCGGTCCCTCCTACGAGCAGTACTTC.

The J gene is TRBJ1-1, the V gene TRBV6-5; no definite D call. The CDR3 has 14 amino acids. V gave up 6 bases and J gave up 1 base, with 12 bases separating them. The germline V gene encodes CDR1 MNHEY and CDR2 SVGAGI. The CDR3 DNA follows: TGTGCCAGCAGCTATGAGATTCAGAACACTGAAGCTTTCTTT. This encodes CASSYEIQNTEAFF.

The genes are TRBV1 and TRBJ2-7; no check of the table's D call, TRBD2, against the DNA was made. TRBV1 constitutes a pseudogene. CDR3 length equals 13 residues. Here the CDR3 DNA reads TGCACCAGCAGCCCGGGACTAGATGGCGAGCAGTACTTC. Residues: CTSSPGLDGEQYF.

This chain connects TRBV28 to TRBJ2-1; D may be TRBD1 or TRBD2 (6 bases each). This CDR3 has 16 amino acids. Germline V lookup: CDR1 MDHEN, CDR2 SYDVKM. Trimming removed 6 bases at V and 7 bases at J, with 22 bases between. CDR3 in DNA: TGTGCCAGCAGAGGAACCGGGACCGGGGGCCTTAATGAGCAGTTCTTC. Protein sequence: CASRGTGTGGLNEQFF.

The chain combines TRBV29-1 with TRBJ2-6; 7 bases agree with TRBD1. The CDR3 sequence is 17 residues long. Germline lookup yields CDR1 SQVTM and CDR2 ANQGSEA. The J segment lost 2 bases and the V segment lost 5 bases, leaving 12 bases of the junction unmatched. The CDR3 sequence is CSVNTGVAGPGANVLTF. The CDR3 DNA sequence: TGCAGCGTTAATACAGGGGTTGCAGGGCCTGGGGCCAACGTCCTGACTTTC.

The chain uses TRBV4-3 and TRBJ2-3; maybe TRBD2 (5 bases). The V and J ends lost 0 bases and 2 bases respectively, with 24 bases between them. CDR1 is LGHNA, CDR2 YSLEER, per germline. CDR3 length equals 20 residues. CDR3 sequence: CASSQEVEREILGFTDTQYF. CDR3 sequence (DNA): TGCGCCAGCAGCCAAGAAGTCGAGAGGGAAATCTTGGGTTTCACAGATACGCAGTATTTT.

CDR3 region: CAWSNPYEQYF. The CDR3, as DNA: TGTGCCTGGAGTAACCCGTACGAGCAGTACTTC. The chain links TRBV30 to TRBJ2-7; D unresolved. The germline V gene encodes CDR1 GTSNPN and CDR2 SVGIG (reference sequence). The germline V and J ends were trimmed by 2 bases and 4 bases, with 6 bases remaining between them. This CDR3 comprises 11 residues.

J is TRBJ2-5 and V is TRBV4-3; 7 bases fit TRBD1. V was pared by 1 base and J by 5 bases, with 7 bases of the junction left unmatched. CDR1 LGHNA and CDR2 YSLEER come from the germline V gene. This CDR3 is built from 15 residues. The CDR3: CASSQGTGVQETQYF. DNA of the CDR3: TGCGCCAGCAGCCAAGGGACAGGCGTCCAGGAGACCCAGTACTTC.

This chain uses TRBV19 with TRBJ2-7, with a tentative D call TRBD1 (5 bases). Germline values: CDR1 LNHDA, CDR2 SQIVND (reference sequence). Trimming shortened V by 5 bases and J by 2 bases, and 13 bases separated the two germline ends. The CDR3 is made up of 14 amino acids. DNA of the CDR3: TGTGCCAGTAGTCTATCCACAGGTCCCTACGAGCAGTACTTC. It yields the protein CASSLSTGPYEQYF.

This sequence joins TRBV7-6 and TRBJ2-7; 9 bases line up with TRBD1. V was pared by 5 bases and J by 5 bases, with 7 bases of the junction left unmatched. CDR1 is SGHVS and CDR2 is FNYEAQ in the germline V gene. CDR3 length equals 14 residues. CDR3 nucleotides: TGTGCCAGCAGCCACCCGGGACAGGGAGACGAGCAGTACTTC. Translating gives CASSHPGQGDEQYF.

The chain is built from TRBV7-8 and TRBJ2-1; 7 bases are shared with TRBD2. Trimming took 1 base from V and 3 from J; bases not matched to a gene: 3. The CDR3 extends over 15 amino acids. Germline CDR1 is SGHVS and CDR2 is FQNEAQ. CDR3 sequence: CASSLVGGGYNEQFF. The CDR3 coding sequence is TGTGCCAGCAGCTTAGTGGGGGGGGGCTACAATGAGCAGTTCTTC.

This chain links TRBV4-3 with TRBJ2-7; D unresolved. V was cut by 1 base and J by 7 bases, with 11 bases left in between. CDR1 is LGHNA, CDR2 YSLEER, per germline. The CDR3 spans 13 residues. CDR3 in amino acids: CASSQASSAEQYF. For the CDR3, the DNA is TGCGCCAGCAGCCAAGCCTCATCTGCTGAGCAGTACTTC.

This chain uses TRBV14 with TRBJ1-4; 7 bases agree with TRBD1. V gave up 2 bases and J gave up 3 bases; unmatched junction bases: 3. The germline CDR1 and CDR2 sequences are SGHDN and FVKESK. The CDR3 has 15 amino acids. The CDR3, as DNA: TGTGCCAGCAGCCAAACAGGGGAGGCTAATGAAAAACTGTTTTTT. Protein: CASSQTGEANEKLFF.

This chain uses TRBV19 with TRBJ2-7; TRBD2 matches at 7 bases. The junction had 5 bases not matched to a gene; V was cut back by 4 bases and J by 2 bases. CDR1 LNHDA and CDR2 SQIVND come from the germline V gene (reference sequence). This CDR3 contains 14 residues. CDR3 in amino acids: CASSRAGEAYEQYF. CDR3 nucleotides: TGTGCCAGTAGTAGGGCGGGGGAAGCCTACGAGCAGTACTTC.

The rearrangement links TRBV19 to TRBJ2-7, with D uncertain. Germline lookup yields CDR1 LNHDA and CDR2 SQIVND (reference sequence). CDR3 length: 13 amino acids. The germline V and J ends were trimmed by 1 base and 2 bases, with 6 bases remaining between them. CDR3 nucleotides: TGTGCCAGTAGTATAGGAGGCACCTACGAGCAGTACTTC. Translating gives CASSIGGTYEQYF.

This rearrangement joins TRBV7-9 to TRBJ1-2; D call uncertain. Trimming left V 2 bases short and J 8 bases short, with 15 bases between. The germline V gene encodes CDR1 SEHNR and CDR2 FQNEAQ (reference sequence). The CDR3 consists of 14 residues. The CDR3 spells CASSLRPFVEGYTF. The CDR3 region has the DNA TGTGCCAGCAGCTTAAGGCCGTTCGTTGAGGGCTACACCTTC. The entire variable domain, with the rest obtained from reference TRBV7-9 and TRBJ1-2, is as follows: DTGVSQNPRHKITKRGQNVTFRCDPISEHNRLYWYRQTLGQGPEFLTYFQNEAQLEKSRLLSDRFSAERPKGSFSTLEIQRTEQGDSAMYLCASSLRPFVEGYTFGSGTRLTVV.

The chain has TRBV4-2 and TRBJ2-3; D is perhaps TRBD1 or TRBD2 (5 bases each). V lost 4 bases and J lost 0, with 8 bases in between. This CDR3 has 14 residues. Germline CDR1 and CDR2: LGHNA and YNFKEQ. CDR3 in amino acids: CASSLGDSTDTQYF. The CDR3 DNA is TGTGCCAGCAGCCTGGGGGACAGCACAGATACGCAGTATTTT.

V and J are TRBV5-4 and TRBJ1-2, with 7 nucleotides matching TRBD1. The junction had 12 bases not matched to a gene; V was cut back by 3 bases and J by 4 bases. Germline V gene data show CDR1 as SGHNT and CDR2 as YYREEE (reference sequence). The CDR3 totals 16 residues. CDR3 amino acids: CASSYPSDRSVYGYTF. For the CDR3, the DNA is TGTGCCAGCAGCTACCCCTCGGACAGGAGCGTCTATGGCTACACCTTC.

The chain carries TRBV4-3 and TRBJ2-1; 8 bases match TRBD2. The germline gives CDR1 LGHNA, CDR2 YSLEER. V lost 0 bases and J lost 0; bases outside the gene matches: 7. The CDR3 length is 18 residues. This CDR3 is CASSQDLLAGNSYNEQFF. CDR3 sequence (DNA): TGCGCCAGCAGCCAAGATCTTTTAGCGGGAAACTCCTACAATGAGCAGTTCTTC.

V gene TRBV10-2 combines with J gene TRBJ1-4, with D possibly being TRBD1 (6 bases). Per the germline V gene, CDR1 is WSHSY and CDR2 is SAAADI. This CDR3 comprises 15 residues. V was shortened by 0 bases and J by 8 bases, with 13 bases between the two germline ends. The CDR3 DNA reads as TGCGCCAGCAGTGAGTCGATAGCAGGGGTCGAAAAACTGTTTTTT. Its translation is CASSESIAGVEKLFF.

J is TRBJ1-1 and V is TRBV27; TRBD1 matches at 8 bases. V lost 5 bases to trimming and J lost 8 bases; unmatched junction nucleotides: 4. Germline V lookup: CDR1 MNHEY, CDR2 SMNVEV (reference sequence). The CDR3 is 12 amino acids. For the CDR3, the DNA is TGTGCCAGCAGTCCCACAGGGGGGGAAGCTTTCTTT. Its translation is CASSPTGGEAFF.

The chain couples TRBV27 to TRBJ2-3; no firm D call. V was clipped by 2 bases and J by 8 bases, with 14 bases between them. The CDR3 runs to 14 residues. The germline V gene encodes CDR1 MNHEY and CDR2 SMNVEV (reference sequence). The CDR3 region is CASSLRGFGVTQYF. The CDR3 DNA follows: TGTGCCAGCAGTTTACGAGGATTTGGAGTTACGCAGTATTTT.

The rearrangement uses TRBV7-9 and TRBJ2-1; 9 bases agree with TRBD2. This CDR3 is 15 amino acids long. CDR1 and CDR2 from the germline V gene are SEHNR and FQNEAQ (reference sequence). Trimming cost V 5 bases and J 3 bases; bases outside gene matches: 5. The CDR3 here is CASSISGRDYNEQFF. DNA for the CDR3: TGTGCCAGCAGCATTAGCGGGAGAGACTACAATGAGCAGTTCTTC.

This clone has a handful of counts. The chain couples TRBV11-3 to TRBJ2-7; D possibly corresponds to TRBD1 (6 bases). Germline assignment: CDR1 SGHNT and CDR2 YENEEA. This CDR3 has 13 residues. Between the trimmed V and J ends, which lost 5 bases and 1 base, there was a span of 9 bases. The CDR3 loop is CASSPRGSYEQYF. CDR3 in DNA: TGTGCCAGCAGCCCCAGGGGTTCCTACGAGCAGTACTTC.